One sample yielded the 26 T cell receptor beta chains listed below, sequenced in a study of blood T cell repertoires in COVID-19. Sequencing used immunoSEQ multiplex PCR; TCRdb keeps in-frame clones, though not all of them. The data hold some 160,000 clones, with approximately 92% observed a single time. Sequencing used peripheral blood. Receptor source: a woman aged 55-75 years with active COVID-19.

This clone was seen a handful of times. This chain joins TRBV7-9 and TRBJ2-6; D not resolved. Trimming left V 1 base short and J 2 bases short, with 9 bases between. Germline V gene data show CDR1 as SEHNR and CDR2 as FQNEAQ (reference sequence). This CDR3 region has 16 residues. For the CDR3, the DNA is TGTGCCAGCAGCTTAGAATGGGCCCCTGGGGCCAACGTCCTGACTTTC. Amino acids: CASSLEWAPGANVLTF.

This chain joins TRBV7-9 and TRBJ2-2; D not resolved. This CDR3 spans 15 amino acids. Trimming took 5 bases from V and 3 from J, leaving 13 bases between them. Germline-derived CDR1 and CDR2 are SEHNR and FQNEAQ (reference sequence). CDR3 sequence: CASSLGPADTGELFF. CDR3 coding DNA: TGTGCCAGCAGCCTAGGGCCTGCCGACACCGGGGAGCTGTTTTTT.

V gene TRBV9 combines with J gene TRBJ1-2; D is unresolved. The CDR3 is 15 amino acids. The V end was cut by 4 bases, the J end by 8 bases, with 21 bases between. Germline V gene lookup returns CDR1 SGDLS and CDR2 YYNGEE. In DNA, the CDR3 is TGTGCCAGCAGCTCCGAGCCACATTCGGCGGAAGGCTACACCTTC. This gives the protein CASSSEPHSAEGYTF.

The genes are TRBV3-1 (or the pseudogene TRBV3-2) and TRBJ1-6, with a possible D match to TRBD1 (5 bases). The CDR3 spans 17 residues. V lost 0 bases, J lost 13 bases, and 22 bases lay in between. CDR1 and CDR2 from the germline V gene are LGHDT and YNNKEL (reference sequence). CDR3 residues: CASSQDQLGQGGRPLHF. The CDR3 DNA is TGTGCCAGCAGCCAAGATCAATTGGGGCAGGGTGGCAGGCCCCTCCACTTT.

This clone has more than one count but fewer than ten. The CDR3 nucleotides are TGTGCCAGCAGCAGACTAGCGGGAGAAGAGACCCAGTACTTC. It is translated as CASSRLAGEETQYF. The chain uses TRBV28 and TRBJ2-5; TRBD2 agrees at 12 bases. CDR1 and CDR2 (germline): MDHEN, SYDVKM. The CDR3 is 14 residues long. V was clipped by 6 bases and J by 3 bases; unmatched bases: 2.

The chain carries TRBV9 and TRBJ2-7; possibly TRBD2 for D (6 bases). V lost 7 bases, J lost 6 bases, and 14 bases lay in between. Germline CDR1 and CDR2: SGDLS and YYNGEE. The CDR3 has 12 amino acids. CDR3 region: CASGGGKGEQYF. In nucleotides, the CDR3 is TGTGCCAGCGGGGGAGGCAAGGGCGAGCAGTACTTC.

The J gene is TRBJ2-7, the V gene TRBV6-5; D ambiguous. CDR1 is MNHEY and CDR2 is SVGAGI in the germline V gene. The length of the CDR3 is 16 residues. Trimming pared 0 bases from V and 0 bases from J, leaving 12 bases between. The CDR3 protein is CASSYSPATASYEQYF. CDR3 nucleotide sequence: TGTGCCAGCAGTTACTCTCCAGCGACGGCCTCCTACGAGCAGTACTTC.

This chain joins TRBV24-1 and TRBJ1-1, with a possible D match to TRBD1 (6 bases). The CDR3 spans 15 residues. Trimming cost V 4 bases and J 3 bases, with 14 bases left between them. Germline V gene lookup returns CDR1 KGHDR and CDR2 SFDVKD. The CDR3 coding sequence is TGTGCCACCAGTGACCCCCCGACAGGATACACTGAAGCTTTCTTT. Residues: CATSDPPTGYTEAFF.

The genes are TRBV28 and TRBJ2-1; perhaps TRBD2 as D (6 bases). The V gene's germline CDR1 is MDHEN and CDR2 SYDVKM. Trimming pared 4 bases from V and 5 bases from J, leaving 18 bases between. This CDR3 comprises 16 residues. In nucleotides, the CDR3 is TGTGCCAGCAGTTCGAGCGGGCTAGGGGAAAACAATGAGCAGTTCTTC. Protein sequence: CASSSSGLGENNEQFF.

The chain recombines TRBV2 with TRBJ1-1, with 7 bases identical to TRBD1. V lost 5 bases and J lost 1; bases outside the gene matches: 1. Germline loops: CDR1 SNHLY, CDR2 FYNNEI. The CDR3 runs 13 residues. The CDR3, as DNA: TGTGCCAGCAGTCGACAGGGGAACACTGAAGCTTTCTTT. This sequence encodes CASSRQGNTEAFF. The complete variable domain, with remaining parts taken from reference TRBV2 and TRBJ1-1, reads EPEVTQTPSHQVTQMGQEVILRCVPISNHLYFYWYRQILGQKVEFLVSFYNNEISEKSEIFDDQFSVERPDGSNFTLKIRSTKLEDSAMYFCASSRQGNTEAFFGQGTRLTVV.

This chain connects TRBV13 to TRBJ2-5, with 9 positions matching TRBD2. Germline CDR1 PRHDT, CDR2 FYEKMQ (reference sequence). The length of the CDR3 is 14 residues. The V and J ends lost 6 bases and 2 bases, in that order; junction bases with no gene match: 4. The CDR3 protein is CASRSTSGQETQYF. For the CDR3, the DNA is TGTGCCAGCAGATCGACTAGCGGACAAGAGACCCAGTACTTC. Variable domain in full (rest from reference TRBV13 and TRBJ2-5): AAGVIQSPRHLIKEKRETATLKCYPIPRHDTVYWYQQGPGQDPQFLISFYEKMQSDKGSIPDRFSAQQFSDYHSELNMSSLELGDSALYFCASRSTSGQETQYFGPGTRLLVL.

The rearrangement links TRBV12-5 to TRBJ2-1; possible D gene TRBD2, 5 bases. Germline V gives CDR1 LGHNT, CDR2 FRNRAP. V lost 0 bases and J 14 bases, leaving 14 bases between the germline ends. CDR3 size: 13 residues. The CDR3 here is CASGLVGGSRKFF. Written as DNA, the CDR3 is TGTGCTAGTGGTTTGGTAGGAGGTAGCCGGAAGTTCTTC.

With regard to this clone: Within the sample, other DNA sequences also encode this same CDR3. The V and J genes are TRBV4-1 and TRBJ1-2; D remains ambiguous. V was cut by 1 base and J by 0 bases, with 6 bases left in between. In germline, CDR1 is MGHRA, CDR2 YSYEKL. The CDR3 contains 14 residues. The CDR3 here is CASSQGQSNYGYTF. CDR3 sequence (DNA): TGCGCCAGCAGCCAAGGCCAGTCTAACTATGGCTACACCTTC.

The chain combines TRBV6-5 with TRBJ2-7; 8 bases line up with TRBD1. The CDR3 loop spans 13 amino acids. V lost 8 bases to trimming and J lost 3 bases; unmatched junction nucleotides: 6. Per the germline V gene, CDR1 is MNHEY and CDR2 is SVGAGI. CDR3 loop: CASRTGPLYEQYF. As DNA, the CDR3 is TGTGCCAGCCGGACAGGGCCCCTCTACGAGCAGTACTTC.

The V and J genes are TRBV28 and TRBJ2-7; TRBD2 matches 11 bases. Germline lookup yields CDR1 MDHEN and CDR2 SYDVKM. The V gene end was trimmed by 3 bases and the J gene end by 3 bases; junction bases not matched to a gene: 22. The CDR3 contains 21 residues. CDR3 coding DNA: TGTGCCAGCAGTTTGTGGGCCCTGGGACAGCCCCTAGCGGGAGGCCGCTACGAGCAGTACTTC. Protein: CASSLWALGQPLAGGRYEQYF.

The rearrangement uses TRBV2 and TRBJ2-1; D might be TRBD2 (6 bases). The V gene lost 8 bases and the J gene lost 8 bases, with 16 bases spanning the gap. CDR1 is SNHLY, CDR2 FYNNEI, per germline. The CDR3 consists of 13 residues. This CDR3 reads CASGGSRRDEQFF. The CDR3 DNA reads as TGTGCCAGCGGGGGGTCCAGGCGGGATGAGCAGTTCTTC.

This clone has a handful of counts. The chain employs TRBV6-5 and TRBJ2-3; 7 nucleotides line up with TRBD1. With 7 bases clipped from V and 6 bases from J, the junction kept 10 bases outside the gene matches. The V gene's germline CDR1 is MNHEY and CDR2 SVGAGI. This CDR3 spans 14 amino acids. The CDR3 is CASTRQGPYDTQYF. CDR3 in DNA: TGTGCCAGCACCAGACAGGGACCGTATGATACGCAGTATTTT.

This rearrangement joins TRBV6-5 to TRBJ2-7; 9 bases align to TRBD1. V lost 6 bases to trimming and J lost 3 bases; unmatched junction nucleotides: 9. CDR1 is MNHEY, CDR2 SVGAGI, per germline. This CDR3 is 15 amino acids long. CDR3 nucleotides: TGTGCCAGCAGACTTTACGACAGGGGGAACTACGAGCAGTACTTC. Residues: CASRLYDRGNYEQYF.

The chain joins TRBV6-2 or TRBV6-3 to TRBJ1-2; TRBD1 matches at 7 bases. V gave up 6 bases and J gave up 4 bases; unmatched junction bases: 8. Germline-derived CDR1 and CDR2 are MNHEY and SVGEGT. CDR3 size: 14 residues. The CDR3 region is CASSPWGQSYGYTF. CDR3 nucleotides: TGTGCCAGCAGCCCTTGGGGACAGAGCTATGGCTACACCTTC.

The chain uses TRBV23-1 and TRBJ1-6; D perhaps matches TRBD1 (6 bases). TRBV23-1 is annotated as an ORF whose role is uncertain. The CDR3 spans 18 residues. The V and J ends lost 3 bases and 8 bases respectively, with 23 bases between them. The CDR3 sequence is CASSHEEQGGRLDSPLHF. CDR3 nucleotide sequence: TGCGCCAGCAGTCATGAGGAACAGGGAGGGCGTTTGGATTCACCCCTCCACTTT.

The chain uses TRBV28 and TRBJ1-4, with unresolved D. The CDR3 runs to 14 residues. V shed 6 bases and J shed 8 bases, with 16 bases lying between them. Germline loops: CDR1 MDHEN, CDR2 SYDVKM. The chain's CDR3 is CASSLMGSREKLFF. CDR3 DNA: TGTGCCAGCAGCCTCATGGGCAGTAGGGAAAAACTGTTTTTT.

The chain employs TRBV7-9 and TRBJ2-1; maybe TRBD2 (5 bases). The germline V and J ends were trimmed by 2 bases and 5 bases, with 13 bases remaining between them. This CDR3 has 15 residues. The germline gives CDR1 SEHNR, CDR2 FQNEAQ (reference sequence). The CDR3 loop reads CASSLRENLNNEQFF. CDR3 bases: TGTGCCAGCAGCTTAAGGGAGAACTTGAACAATGAGCAGTTCTTC.

A few counts support this clone. The rearrangement joins TRBV3-1 (or the pseudogene TRBV3-2) to TRBJ2-2, with D perhaps matching TRBD1 (5 bases). The germline V and J ends were trimmed by 0 bases and 6 bases, with 8 bases remaining between them. The CDR3 is 14 residues long. Germline loops: CDR1 LGHDT, CDR2 YNNKEL (reference sequence). The CDR3 loop reads CASSQDLGAGELFF. CDR3 DNA: TGTGCCAGCAGCCAAGATCTAGGGGCCGGGGAGCTGTTTTTT.

The rearrangement uses TRBV9 and TRBJ2-2; 14 bases align to TRBD2. The CDR3 has 18 residues. The V and J ends lost 3 bases and 1 base, in that order; junction bases with no gene match: 5. Germline values: CDR1 SGDLS, CDR2 YYNGEE. CDR3 loop: CASSDGTSGRLNTGELFF. The CDR3 nucleotides are TGTGCCAGCAGCGACGGGACTAGCGGGAGATTGAACACCGGGGAGCTGTTTTTT. The full variable domain, in which reference TRBV9 and TRBJ2-2 provide the parts outside the CDR3, is DSGVTQTPKHLITATGQRVTLRCSPRSGDLSVYWYQQSLDQGLQFLIQYYNGEERAKGNILERFSAQQFPDLHSELNLSSLELGDSALYFCASSDGTSGRLNTGELFFGEGSRLTVL.

This clone was counted between two and nine times. The V and J genes are TRBV6-2 or TRBV6-3 and TRBJ1-5; TRBD1 agrees at 7 bases. The germline gives CDR1 MNHEY, CDR2 SVGEGT. This CDR3 spans 15 amino acids. V lost 5 bases, J lost 6 bases, and 10 bases stayed unmatched. CDR3 sequence reads: CASSGHRGGGQPQHF. The CDR3 nucleotides read TGTGCCAGCAGTGGACACAGGGGCGGCGGTCAGCCCCAGCATTTT.

The J gene is TRBJ2-5, the V gene TRBV5-5; 8 positions match TRBD1. V was pared by 0 bases and J by 5 bases, with 12 bases of the junction left unmatched. The germline V gene has CDR1 SGHKS and CDR2 YYEKEE (reference sequence). CDR3 length: 17 amino acids. Written as DNA, the CDR3 is TGTGCCAGCAGCTTGGGACAGGGGCTGGTTGCGGGGGAGACCCAGTACTTC. Its protein product is CASSLGQGLVAGETQYF.